These 5 T cell receptor beta chains originate from one sample sequenced in a study of chemoradiotherapy in HPV16-positive cancers. Here immunoSEQ multiplex PCR was the method, and the copy in TCRdb shows in-frame clones only, minus some. The data hold several thousand clones, with 65% to 80% observed a single time. This specimen was tumor tissue, taken from a patient who underwent chemoradiotherapy. Every receptor here comes from a human donor with HPV-associated anogenital cancer.

V is TRBV7-9 and J is TRBJ2-7, with D unclear. V shed 1 base and J shed 2 bases, with 15 bases lying between them. Germline V CDR1 and CDR2: SEHNR, FQNEAQ (reference sequence). The CDR3 totals 16 residues. In nucleotides, the CDR3 is TGTGCCAGCAGCTTAGAGGCATCCTCGACCCCCTACGAGCAGTACTTC. This codes for CASSLEASSTPYEQYF.

A single count supports this clone. The rearrangement links TRBV30 to TRBJ2-5; TRBD2 agrees at 9 bases. The CDR3 covers 14 residues. Germline V gene sequence: CDR1 GTSNPN, CDR2 SVGIG (reference sequence). Trimming at V came to 8 bases and at J to 1 base, leaving 8 bases not matched to a gene. The chain's CDR3 is CAGNKRGAQETQYF. For the CDR3, the DNA is TGTGCCGGGAATAAGCGGGGGGCCCAAGAGACCCAGTACTTC.

The rearrangement uses TRBV7-9 and TRBJ2-1; 10 bases are shared with TRBD1. CDR3 length: 15 amino acids. Per germline, CDR1 SEHNR and CDR2 FQNEAQ (reference sequence). Trimming removed 7 bases from V and 8 bases from J; junction bases left unmatched: 11. The CDR3 nucleotides are TGTGCCAGCACCCATACGCGACAGGGGGCGGATGAGCAGTTCTTC. Protein product: CASTHTRQGADEQFF.

This clone is a singleton in its sample. The chain combines TRBV5-6 with TRBJ2-3; TRBD1 aligns across 9 bases. V dropped 4 bases and J dropped 1; count of bases not matched to a gene: 7. Germline V gene sequence: CDR1 SGHDT, CDR2 YYEEEE. CDR3 size: 16 residues. CDR3 residues: CASSQTTGGGTDTQYF. DNA of the CDR3: TGTGCCAGCAGCCAGACGACAGGGGGAGGCACAGATACGCAGTATTTT.

The V gene is TRBV7-9, the J gene TRBJ1-2; D might be TRBD1 (5 bases). CDR1 and CDR2 from the germline V gene are SEHNR and FQNEAQ (reference sequence). The CDR3 covers 15 residues. V lost 5 bases and J 0 bases, leaving 13 bases between the germline ends. CDR3 in amino acids: CASSPTGTTNYGYTF. The CDR3 region has the DNA TGTGCCAGCAGCCCCACCGGGACTACTAACTATGGCTACACCTTC.